This TCR beta chain stems from a study of blood T cell repertoires in COVID-19. The wider study: T cells, B-cell-depleted T cells, or PBMCs supplied cDNA or gDNA.

V shed 0 bases, J shed 1 base, and the junction held 12 bases outside the gene matches. Per germline, CDR1 SGHAT and CDR2 FQNNGV. The CDR3 contains 18 residues. Authors' processing steps: Reference gene primers were amplified, and this amplification served to estimate nucleated cell counts. Measured with immunoSEQ multiplex PCR; TCRdb has only the in-frame clones, and not every one. V and J calls and clone size come straight from that table; D and trimming were deduced from the DNA. The data contain about 270,000 clones, approximately 86% of them seen just once; the ten biggest clones take up over 2%. The participants were between about 18 and 90 years old and came from roughly 24 US areas. Allocation to cohorts depended on clinical history reported by the participants.

The specimen sequenced was PBMCs or T cells enriched from blood (not recorded which). This sequence originates from a woman aged 18-29 years who had recovered from COVID-19. The V call is TRBV11-2, the J call TRBJ2-7, with 7 positions matching TRBD2. Here the CDR3 reads CASSLERRAGGSSYEQYF. In DNA form, the CDR3 reads TGTGCCAGCAGCTTAGAGCGGCGGGCCGGGGGGAGTTCCTACGAGCAGTACTTC.